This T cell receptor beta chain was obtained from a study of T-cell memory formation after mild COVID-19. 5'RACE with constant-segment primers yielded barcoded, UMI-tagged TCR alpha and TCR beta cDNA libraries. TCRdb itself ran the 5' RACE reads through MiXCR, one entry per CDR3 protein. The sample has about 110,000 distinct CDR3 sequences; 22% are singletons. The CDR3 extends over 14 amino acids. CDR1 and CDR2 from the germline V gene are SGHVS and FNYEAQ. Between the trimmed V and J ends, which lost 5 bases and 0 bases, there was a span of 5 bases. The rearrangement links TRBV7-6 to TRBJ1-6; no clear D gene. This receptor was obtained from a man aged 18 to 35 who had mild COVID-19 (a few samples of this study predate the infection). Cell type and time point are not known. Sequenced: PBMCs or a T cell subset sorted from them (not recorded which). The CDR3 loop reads CASSRGSYNSPLHF. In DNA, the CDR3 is TGTGCCAGCAGCCGGGGCTCCTATAATTCACCCCTCCACTTT. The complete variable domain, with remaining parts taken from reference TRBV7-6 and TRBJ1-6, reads GAGVSQSPRYKVTKRGQDVALRCDPISGHVSLYWYRQALGQGPEFLTYFNYEAQQDKSGLPNDRFSAERPEGSISTLTIQRTEQRDSAMYRCASSRGSYNSPLHFGNGTRLTVT.